This TCR beta chain was profiled in a study of T cell responses to AZD1222 COVID-19 vaccine. General study findings and limits: Seropositive at baseline were only a handful of AZD1222 recipients. The donors showed a predominance of white British ancestry and of females, with possible underestimation of clonal diversity. Every sample of the repertoires postdated the peak T cell response. Spike-specific TCR repertoires showed rising breadth and depth after two AZD1222 doses.

The data were produced by immunoSEQ multiplex PCR, yet TCRdb's version contains in-frame clones alone and is incomplete. The sample comprises fewer than 100,000 clones, 90% of which are singletons, and almost 8.5% rests with the top ten. This clone was observed a single time. Its specificity is not known. Sequences were derived from peripheral blood, sampled on day 0 of AZD1222 vaccination. The sequence came from an adult in good health.

For the CDR3, the DNA is TGTGCCAGCAGTTTATTGGTGGGGGCCAATGAAGCTTTCTTT. Translation: CASSLLVGANEAFF. The chain couples TRBV27 to TRBJ1-1; perhaps TRBD1 as D (6 bases). V shed 1 base and J shed 7 bases, with 13 bases lying between them. Germline V gene lookup returns CDR1 MNHEY and CDR2 SMNVEV (reference sequence). The CDR3 is made up of 14 amino acids.